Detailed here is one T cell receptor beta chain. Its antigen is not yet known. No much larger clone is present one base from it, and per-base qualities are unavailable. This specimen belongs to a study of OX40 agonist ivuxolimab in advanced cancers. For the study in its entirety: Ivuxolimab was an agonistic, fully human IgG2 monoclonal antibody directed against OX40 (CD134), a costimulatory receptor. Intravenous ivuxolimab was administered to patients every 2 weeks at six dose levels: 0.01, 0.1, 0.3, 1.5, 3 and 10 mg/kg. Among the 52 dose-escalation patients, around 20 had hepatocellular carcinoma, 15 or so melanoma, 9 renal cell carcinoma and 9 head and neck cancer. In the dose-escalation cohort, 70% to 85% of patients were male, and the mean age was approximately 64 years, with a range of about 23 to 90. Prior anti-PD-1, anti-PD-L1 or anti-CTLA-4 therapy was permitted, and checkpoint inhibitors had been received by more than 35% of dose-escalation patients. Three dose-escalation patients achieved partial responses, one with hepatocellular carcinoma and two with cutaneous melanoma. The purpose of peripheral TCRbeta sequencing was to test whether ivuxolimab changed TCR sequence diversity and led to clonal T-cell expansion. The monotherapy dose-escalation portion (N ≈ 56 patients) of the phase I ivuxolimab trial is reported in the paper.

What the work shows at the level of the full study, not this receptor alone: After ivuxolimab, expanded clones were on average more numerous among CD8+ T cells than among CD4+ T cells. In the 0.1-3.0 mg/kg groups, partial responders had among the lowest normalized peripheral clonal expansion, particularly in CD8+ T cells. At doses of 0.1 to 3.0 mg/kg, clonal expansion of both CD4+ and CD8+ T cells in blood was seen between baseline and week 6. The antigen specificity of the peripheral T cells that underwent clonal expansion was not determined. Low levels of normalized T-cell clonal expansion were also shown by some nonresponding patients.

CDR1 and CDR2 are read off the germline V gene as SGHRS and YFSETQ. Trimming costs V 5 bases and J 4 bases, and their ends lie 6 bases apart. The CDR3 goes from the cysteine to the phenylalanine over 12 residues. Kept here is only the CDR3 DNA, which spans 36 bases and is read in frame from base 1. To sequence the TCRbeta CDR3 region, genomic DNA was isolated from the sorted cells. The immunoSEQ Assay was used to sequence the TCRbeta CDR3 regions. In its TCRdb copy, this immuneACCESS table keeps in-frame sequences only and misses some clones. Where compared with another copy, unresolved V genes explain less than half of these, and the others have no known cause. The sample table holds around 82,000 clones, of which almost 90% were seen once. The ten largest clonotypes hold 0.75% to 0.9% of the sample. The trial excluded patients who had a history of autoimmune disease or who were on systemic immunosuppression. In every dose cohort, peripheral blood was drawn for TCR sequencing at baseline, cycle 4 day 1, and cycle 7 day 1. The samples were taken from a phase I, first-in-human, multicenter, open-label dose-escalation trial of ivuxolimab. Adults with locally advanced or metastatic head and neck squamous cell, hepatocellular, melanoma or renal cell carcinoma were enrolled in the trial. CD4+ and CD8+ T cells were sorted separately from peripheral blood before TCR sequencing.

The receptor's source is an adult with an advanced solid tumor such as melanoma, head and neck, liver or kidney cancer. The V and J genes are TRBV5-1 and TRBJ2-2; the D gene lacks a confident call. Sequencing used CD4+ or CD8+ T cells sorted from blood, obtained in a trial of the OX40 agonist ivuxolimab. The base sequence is TGCGCCAGCAGAGGCGTCACCGGGGAGCTGTTTTTT. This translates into CASRGVTGELFF.